Shown below are 32 T cell receptor beta chains from a single sample sequenced in a study of shared clonotypes between healthy human individuals. The method was immunoSEQ multiplex PCR; TCRdb's version includes in-frame clones alone and lacks a portion of them. Among about 2.2 million clones listed, 93% were seen once. As defined, naive CD8 cells were CD45RO-negative and positively selected for CCR7, with terminally differentiated effector memory CD45RA+ cells excluded. The material sequenced was naive CD8+ T cells from PBMCs. The receptor source for this set is a man aged 18 to 29 in good health. Some clones in this sample may be carry-over from other donors' samples.

V gene TRBV28 combines with J gene TRBJ1-6, with 7 nucleotides matching TRBD1. Trimming removed 5 bases from V and 9 bases from J; junction bases left unmatched: 7. This CDR3 has 14 residues. In germline, CDR1 is MDHEN, CDR2 SYDVKM. The CDR3 protein is CASSLTGVGSPLHF. The DNA for the CDR3 is TGTGCCAGCAGTCTTACAGGGGTAGGTTCACCCCTCCACTTT.

The count of this clone is one. Different DNA sequences within this sample yield the same CDR3. V is TRBV11-2 and J is TRBJ2-1; no clear D. V was cut by 3 bases and J by 8 bases, with 2 bases left in between. The length of the CDR3 is 10 residues. Germline V gene lookup returns CDR1 SGHAT and CDR2 FQNNGV. CDR3 amino acids: CASSLDEQFF. For the CDR3, the DNA is TGTGCCAGCAGCTTGGATGAGCAGTTCTTC.

The chain couples TRBV6-1 to TRBJ1-1; unclear D gene. Trimming cost V 2 bases and J 5 bases, with 21 bases left between them. From germline, CDR1 is MNHNS and CDR2 SASEGT. The CDR3 sequence is 17 residues long. CDR3 DNA: TGTGCCAGCAGTGAAAGAGGGCGGTGGGCGAGGGATACTGAAGCTTTCTTT. Its translation is CASSERGRWARDTEAFF.

In the case of this clone: This sample includes further DNA sequences coding for the same CDR3. The V call is TRBV4-3, the J call TRBJ2-7; D possibly corresponds to TRBD1 (5 bases). This CDR3 spans 14 amino acids. Trimming took 1 base from V and 0 from J, leaving 7 bases between them. Germline CDR1 is LGHNA and CDR2 is YSLEER. For the CDR3, the DNA is TGCGCCAGCAGCCAAGGAAGGGGCTCCTACGAGCAGTACTTC. Amino acid sequence: CASSQGRGSYEQYF.

The chain is built from TRBV19 and TRBJ2-7; weak D call: TRBD2 (5 bases). This CDR3 has 15 amino acids. Germline CDR1 reads LNHDA; CDR2 reads SQIVND (reference sequence). The V end was cut by 2 bases, the J end by 2 bases, with 13 bases between. CDR3 loop: CASSISLGIPYEQYF. The DNA of the CDR3 is TGTGCCAGTAGTATAAGCCTCGGGATCCCCTACGAGCAGTACTTC.

This chain links TRBV7-2 with TRBJ2-5; D is unclear. Trimming removed 3 bases from V and 5 bases from J, with 19 bases in between. Germline V lookup: CDR1 SGHTA, CDR2 FQGNSA. The CDR3 sequence is 16 residues long. The CDR3 DNA is TGTGCCAGCAGCTTGATCCTTAGCCCGCCACGGGAGACCCAGTACTTC. Translated, it gives CASSLILSPPRETQYF. Supplemented by reference TRBV7-2 and TRBJ2-5, the full variable domain reads GAGVSQSPSNKVTEKGKDVELRCDPISGHTALYWYRQSLGQGLEFLIYFQGNSAPDKSGLPSDRFSAERTGGSVSTLTIQRTQQEDSAVYLCASSLILSPPRETQYFGPGTRLLVL.

The chain couples TRBV30 to TRBJ2-6; D could derive from TRBD1 or TRBD2 (5 bases each). V lost 5 bases to trimming and J lost 2 bases, with 19 bases between them. CDR1 GTSNPN and CDR2 SVGIG come from the germline V gene (reference sequence). The CDR3 is made up of 17 amino acids. This CDR3 is CAWEGWGTPAGANVLTF. CDR3 DNA sequence: TGTGCCTGGGAAGGGTGGGGGACGCCTGCTGGGGCCAACGTCCTGACTTTC.

This chain links TRBV18 with TRBJ2-7; 8 bases match TRBD1. J was trimmed by 4 bases and V by 3 bases; bases with no gene match: 8. The germline V gene has CDR1 KGHSH and CDR2 LQKENI. This CDR3 is 15 amino acids long. DNA for the CDR3: TGTGCCAGCTCACCGTTGAGACAGGGGACGTACGAGCAGTACTTC. It translates to CASSPLRQGTYEQYF.

V and J are TRBV10-3 and TRBJ2-2; no definite D call. Germline values: CDR1 ENHRY, CDR2 SYGVKD. V dropped 3 bases and J dropped 4 bases, with 12 bases sitting between them. This CDR3 is built from 15 residues. CDR3 sequence (DNA): TGTGCCATCAGTGATGGGTACAGATCCACCGGGGAGCTGTTTTTT. It translates to CAISDGYRSTGELFF.

This chain links TRBV4-1 with TRBJ2-5; 11 bases are shared with TRBD2. Germline V gene data show CDR1 as MGHRA and CDR2 as YSYEKL. The CDR3 loop spans 17 amino acids. Trimming at V came to 3 bases and at J to 5 bases, leaving 11 bases not matched to a gene. The CDR3 DNA reads as TGCGCCAGCAGCCAGAGAATAGCGGGAGGGCCGGTGGAGACCCAGTACTTC. It is translated as CASSQRIAGGPVETQYF.

This clone was counted once. The chain recombines TRBV6-5 with TRBJ1-5; TRBD1 matches at 9 bases. With V trimmed by 4 bases and J by 9 bases, 7 bases remained unmatched. The CDR3 runs to 14 residues. CDR1 is MNHEY, CDR2 SVGAGI, per germline. CDR3 bases: TGTGCCAGCAGTTCGGGACAGGGTGAGCTGCCCCAGCATTTT. Residues: CASSSGQGELPQHF.

This clone was observed a single time. The rearrangement joins TRBV2 to TRBJ1-2; 7 bases are shared with TRBD1. The trim removed 6 bases at V and 5 bases at J, leaving 9 bases unmatched. The CDR3 loop spans 14 amino acids. In germline, CDR1 is SNHLY, CDR2 FYNNEI. The DNA of the CDR3 is TGTGCCAGCAGCGAACCTGGACAGGTTTATGGCTACACCTTC. This sequence encodes CASSEPGQVYGYTF.

The chain has TRBV6-4 and TRBJ2-3; TRBD2 matches 8 bases. CDR3 length equals 15 residues. V was pared by 5 bases and J by 6 bases, with 10 bases of the junction left unmatched. Looked up from germline, CDR1 is MRHNA and CDR2 is SNTAGT. The CDR3 region is CASSPTSGVPDTQYF. CDR3 sequence (DNA): TGTGCCAGCAGTCCTACTAGCGGAGTCCCCGATACGCAGTATTTT.

This rearrangement joins TRBV6-1 to TRBJ1-5; D unresolved. This CDR3 contains 14 residues. V lost 3 bases and J lost 3, with 9 bases in between. Germline CDR1 and CDR2: MNHNS and SASEGT. The CDR3 protein is CASSEIGINQPQHF. The CDR3 DNA reads as TGTGCCAGCAGTGAGATAGGTATCAATCAGCCCCAGCATTTT.

The genes are TRBV13 and TRBJ2-7, with D perhaps given as TRBD1 or TRBD2 (6 bases each). Germline CDR1 is PRHDT and CDR2 is FYEKMQ (reference sequence). This CDR3 has 16 amino acids. Trimming cost V 4 bases and J 1 base, with 17 bases left between them. CDR3 region: CASSSAQQGRSYEQYF. The CDR3 DNA is TGTGCCAGCAGCTCAGCCCAGCAGGGGAGGTCCTACGAGCAGTACTTC.

The rearrangement uses TRBV28 and TRBJ1-5; maybe TRBD1 (6 bases). Germline V gene sequence: CDR1 MDHEN, CDR2 SYDVKM. This CDR3 is 17 amino acids long. Trimming cost V 5 bases and J 5 bases, with 22 bases left between them. CDR3 sequence reads: CASSPPPSWGADQPQHF. CDR3 in DNA: TGTGCCAGCAGTCCCCCCCCGTCGTGGGGGGCGGATCAGCCCCAGCATTTT.

The CDR3 sequence is CASSRPGSRGYGYTF. The CDR3 nucleotides are TGTGCCAGCAGTCGACCCGGCAGCAGAGGGTATGGCTACACCTTC. V gene TRBV28 combines with J gene TRBJ1-2; D gene ambiguous. From germline, CDR1 is MDHEN and CDR2 SYDVKM. V gave up 5 bases and J gave up 5 bases, with 18 bases separating them. The CDR3 contains 15 residues.

This chain joins TRBV5-6 and TRBJ1-5; D remains unclear. The germline V and J ends were trimmed by 1 base and 6 bases, with 5 bases remaining between them. The CDR3 runs 12 residues. From germline, CDR1 is SGHDT and CDR2 YYEEEE. The CDR3 spells CASSLRGQPQHF. DNA of the CDR3: TGTGCCAGCAGCTTGCGGGGTCAGCCCCAGCATTTT. Full variable domain (remainder filled in from reference TRBV5-6 and TRBJ1-5): DAGVTQSPTHLIKTRGQQVTLRCSPKSGHDTVSWYQQALGQGPQFIFQYYEEEERQRGNFPDRFSGHQFPNYSSELNVNALLLGDSALYLCASSLRGQPQHFGDGTRLSIL.

This rearrangement joins TRBV28 to TRBJ2-1; D gene uncertain. CDR1 MDHEN and CDR2 SYDVKM come from the germline V gene. The CDR3 consists of 13 residues. The V end lost 8 bases, the J end lost 4 bases, and 12 bases lay between the germline ends. CDR3 bases: TGTGCCAGCTGGCAGCGCGTTTACAATGAGCAGTTCTTC. It encodes CASWQRVYNEQFF.

This chain connects TRBV5-1 to TRBJ1-4; 12 bases map to TRBD1. CDR1 is SGHRS and CDR2 is YFSETQ in the germline V gene. This CDR3 is built from 16 residues. Unmatched junction bases numbered 8, after V lost 4 bases and J lost 7 bases. CDR3 region: CASSQGQGARGEKLFF. DNA of the CDR3: TGCGCCAGCAGCCAGGGACAGGGGGCGCGGGGTGAAAAACTGTTTTTT.

The chain is built from TRBV19 and TRBJ1-1; D unclear. Trimming left V 3 bases short and J 4 bases short, with 12 bases between. This CDR3 has 14 amino acids. Germline loops: CDR1 LNHDA, CDR2 SQIVND (reference sequence). In DNA form, the CDR3 reads TGTGCCAGTAGTATCCCGGCTCCGAGCACTGAAGCTTTCTTT. It codes for CASSIPAPSTEAFF. The variable domain in full, completed from reference TRBV19 and TRBJ1-1, reads DGGITQSPKYLFRKEGQNVTLSCEQNLNHDAMYWYRQDPGQGLRLIYYSQIVNDFQKGDIAEGYSVSREKKESFPLTVTSAQKNPTAFYLCASSIPAPSTEAFFGQGTRLTVV.

This chain connects TRBV9 to TRBJ2-7; D is undetermined. Trimming shortened V by 3 bases and J by 3 bases, and 13 bases separated the two germline ends. This CDR3 region has 14 residues. Germline V lookup: CDR1 SGDLS, CDR2 YYNGEE. The CDR3 sequence: CASSAPGASYEQYF. CDR3 DNA sequence: TGTGCCAGCAGCGCCCCTGGTGCCAGCTACGAGCAGTACTTC.

The rearrangement joins TRBV30 to TRBJ1-2; TRBD1 aligns across 7 bases. From germline, CDR1 is GTSNPN and CDR2 SVGIG (reference sequence). J gave up 1 base and V 5 bases, and 7 bases lay outside the gene matches. There are 14 residues in the CDR3. In nucleotides, the CDR3 is TGTGCCTGGGACAGGGTCGGATTTAACTATGGCTACACCTTC. Its protein product is CAWDRVGFNYGYTF.

As to this clone: This sample also contains other DNA sequences that code for the same CDR3. V gene TRBV5-6 combines with J gene TRBJ2-7; possibly TRBD1 for D (5 bases). There are 12 residues in the CDR3. V was cut by 5 bases and J by 4 bases, with 10 bases left in between. The germline V gene has CDR1 SGHDT and CDR2 YYEEEE. The CDR3 coding sequence is TGTGCCAGCAGTCTGTCAGGGTACGAGCAGTACTTC. Its translation: CASSLSGYEQYF.

V gene TRBV7-8 combines with J gene TRBJ1-2; D remains unclear. CDR3 length: 15 residues. V lost 1 base and J lost 5, with 14 bases in between. Germline V gene sequence: CDR1 SGHVS, CDR2 FQNEAQ. This CDR3 is CASSLGSGYWYGYTF. For the CDR3, the DNA is TGTGCCAGCAGCTTAGGGAGTGGATATTGGTATGGCTACACCTTC.

The chain uses TRBV18 and TRBJ1-1, with unresolved D. Germline V gives CDR1 KGHSH, CDR2 LQKENI. The V end lost 2 bases, the J end lost 5 bases, and 9 bases lay between the germline ends. The CDR3 is 13 amino acids. The CDR3, as DNA: TGTGCCAGCTCACCAGGACGCGATACTGAAGCTTTCTTT. Translating it yields CASSPGRDTEAFF.

The chain carries TRBV9 and TRBJ2-7; the D is unclear. The CDR3 spans 14 residues. Germline V gives CDR1 SGDLS, CDR2 YYNGEE. The V end was cut by 3 bases, the J end by 3 bases, with 13 bases between. For the CDR3, the DNA is TGTGCCAGCAGCGCACAGAAGGTGGGCTACGAGCAGTACTTC. Its translation: CASSAQKVGYEQYF.

The CDR3 here is CAIRTEADQPQHF. The CDR3 DNA reads TGTGCCATCAGGACAGAAGCGGATCAGCCCCAGCATTTT. The rearrangement joins TRBV10-3 to TRBJ1-5, with D maybe TRBD1 (5 bases). This CDR3 has 13 residues. Deletions cut 6 bases from V and 5 bases from J, with 11 bases between. The germline V gene encodes CDR1 ENHRY and CDR2 SYGVKD.

Only one count was recorded for this clone. CDR3 sequence (DNA): TGTGCCAGCGGACTTGCGAATGAGCAGTTCTTC. Protein product: CASGLANEQFF. J is TRBJ2-1 and V is TRBV27, with a possible D match to TRBD2 (5 bases). Germline loops: CDR1 MNHEY, CDR2 SMNVEV (reference sequence). V lost 8 bases to trimming and J lost 7 bases, with 9 bases between them. This CDR3 is built from 11 residues.

The genes are TRBV27 and TRBJ2-3; 10 bases agree with TRBD2. This CDR3 is built from 15 residues. Germline V gene lookup returns CDR1 MNHEY and CDR2 SMNVEV (reference sequence). Trimming at V came to 4 bases and at J to 6 bases, leaving 7 bases not matched to a gene. As DNA, the CDR3 is TGTGCCAGCAGTTCCTCTAGCGGGAGTGGGGATACGCAGTATTTT. Protein product: CASSSSSGSGDTQYF.

In regard to this clone: The sample holds other DNA sequences that translate to the same CDR3. The V call is TRBV27, the J call TRBJ2-7, with D possibly being TRBD1 (5 bases). The length of the CDR3 is 13 residues. In germline, CDR1 is MNHEY, CDR2 SMNVEV (reference sequence). V was pared by 2 bases and J by 4 bases, with 9 bases between. The CDR3 sequence: CASSLRGGYEQYF. The CDR3 DNA sequence: TGTGCCAGCAGTTTAAGGGGCGGTTACGAGCAGTACTTC.

This clone occurred a few times. This chain joins TRBV7-3 and TRBJ1-1; no clear D. Germline lookup yields CDR1 SGHTA and CDR2 FQGTGA. The CDR3 runs 16 residues. The V and J ends lost 4 bases and 4 bases respectively, with 19 bases between them. CDR3 DNA sequence: TGTGCCAGCAGCTCCCTAGGCCTCCCAGGAGCCACTGAAGCTTTCTTT. Protein: CASSSLGLPGATEAFF.